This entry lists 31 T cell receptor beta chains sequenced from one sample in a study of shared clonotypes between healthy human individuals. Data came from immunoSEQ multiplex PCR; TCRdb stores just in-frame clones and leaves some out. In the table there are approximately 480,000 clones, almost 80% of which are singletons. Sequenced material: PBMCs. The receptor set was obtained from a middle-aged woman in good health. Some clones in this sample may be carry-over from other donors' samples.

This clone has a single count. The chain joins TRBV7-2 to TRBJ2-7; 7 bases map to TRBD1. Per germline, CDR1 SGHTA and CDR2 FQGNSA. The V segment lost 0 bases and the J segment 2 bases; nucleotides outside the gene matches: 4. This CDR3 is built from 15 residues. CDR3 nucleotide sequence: TGTGCCAGCAGCTTAGCCCAGGGGGAACCCTACGAGCAGTACTTC. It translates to CASSLAQGEPYEQYF.

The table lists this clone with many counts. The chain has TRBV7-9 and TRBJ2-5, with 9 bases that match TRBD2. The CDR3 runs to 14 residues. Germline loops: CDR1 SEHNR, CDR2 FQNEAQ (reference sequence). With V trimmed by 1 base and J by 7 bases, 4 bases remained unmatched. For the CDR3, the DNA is TGTGCCAGCAGCTTAGGGTCAGCGGGAGGGACCCAGTACTTC. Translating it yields CASSLGSAGGTQYF.

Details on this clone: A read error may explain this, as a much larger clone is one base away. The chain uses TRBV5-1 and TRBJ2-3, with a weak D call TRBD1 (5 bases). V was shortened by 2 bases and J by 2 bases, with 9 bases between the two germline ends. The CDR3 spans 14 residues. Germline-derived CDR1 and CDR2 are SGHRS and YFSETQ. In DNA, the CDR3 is TGCGCCAGCAGCTTCTTAGGGGTCACAGATACGCAGTATTTT. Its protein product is CASSFLGVTDTQYF. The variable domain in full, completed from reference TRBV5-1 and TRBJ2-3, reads KAGVTQTPRYLIKTRGQQVTLSCSPISGHRSVSWYQQTPGQGLQFLFEYFSETQRNKGNFPGRFSGRQFSNSRSEMNVSTLELGDSALYLCASSFLGVTDTQYFGPGTRLTVL.

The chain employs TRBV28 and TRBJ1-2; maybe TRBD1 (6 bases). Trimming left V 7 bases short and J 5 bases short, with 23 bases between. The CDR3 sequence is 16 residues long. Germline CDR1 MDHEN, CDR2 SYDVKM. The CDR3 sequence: CASISGGADSLYGYTF. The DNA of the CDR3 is TGTGCCAGCATCTCGGGGGGCGCGGATTCGCTTTATGGCTACACCTTC.

The CDR3 nucleotides are TGTGCCAGCTGGACCCACCGGAGCACAGATACGCAGTATTTT. It specifies CASWTHRSTDTQYF. The chain employs TRBV21-1 and TRBJ2-3. TRBV21-1 is labeled a pseudogene. The length of the CDR3 is 14 residues.

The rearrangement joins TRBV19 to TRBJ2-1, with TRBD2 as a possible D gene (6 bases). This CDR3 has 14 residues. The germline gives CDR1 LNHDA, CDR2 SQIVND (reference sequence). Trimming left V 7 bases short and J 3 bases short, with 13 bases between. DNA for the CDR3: TGTGCCAGTATCGGGGGAGTCGGCTACAATGAGCAGTTCTTC. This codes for CASIGGVGYNEQFF.

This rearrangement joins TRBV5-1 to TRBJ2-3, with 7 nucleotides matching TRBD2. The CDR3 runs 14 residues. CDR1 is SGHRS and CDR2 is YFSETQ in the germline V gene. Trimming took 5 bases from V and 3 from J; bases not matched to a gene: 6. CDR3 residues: CASRRESPTDTQYF. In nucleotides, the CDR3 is TGCGCCAGCAGGCGGGAGTCACCGACAGATACGCAGTATTTT.

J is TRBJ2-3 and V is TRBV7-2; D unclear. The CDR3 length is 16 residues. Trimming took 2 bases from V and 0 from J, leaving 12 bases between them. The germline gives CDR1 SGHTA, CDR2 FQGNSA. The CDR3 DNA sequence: TGTGCCAGCAGCTTAAATCGGGTGGCTAGCACAGATACGCAGTATTTT. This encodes CASSLNRVASTDTQYF. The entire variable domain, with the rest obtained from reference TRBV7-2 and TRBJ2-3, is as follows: GAGVSQSPSNKVTEKGKDVELRCDPISGHTALYWYRQSLGQGLEFLIYFQGNSAPDKSGLPSDRFSAERTGGSVSTLTIQRTQQEDSAVYLCASSLNRVASTDTQYFGPGTRLTVL.

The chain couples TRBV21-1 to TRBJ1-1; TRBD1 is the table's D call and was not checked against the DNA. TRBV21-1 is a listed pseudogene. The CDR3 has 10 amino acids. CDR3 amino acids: CAIPEKGAFF. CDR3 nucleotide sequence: TGTGCCATCCCCGAAAAGGGGGCTTTCTTT.

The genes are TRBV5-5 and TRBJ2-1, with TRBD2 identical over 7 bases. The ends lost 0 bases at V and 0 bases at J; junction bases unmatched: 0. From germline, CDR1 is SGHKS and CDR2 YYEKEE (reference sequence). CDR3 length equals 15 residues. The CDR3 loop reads CASSLGTSSYNEQFF. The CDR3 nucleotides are TGTGCCAGCAGCTTGGGGACTAGCTCCTACAATGAGCAGTTCTTC.

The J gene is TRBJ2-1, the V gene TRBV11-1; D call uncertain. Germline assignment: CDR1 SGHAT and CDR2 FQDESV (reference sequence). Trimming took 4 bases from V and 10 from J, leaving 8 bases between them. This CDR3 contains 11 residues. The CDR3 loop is CASSSSWEQFF. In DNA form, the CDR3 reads TGTGCCAGCAGCTCGTCTTGGGAGCAGTTCTTC.

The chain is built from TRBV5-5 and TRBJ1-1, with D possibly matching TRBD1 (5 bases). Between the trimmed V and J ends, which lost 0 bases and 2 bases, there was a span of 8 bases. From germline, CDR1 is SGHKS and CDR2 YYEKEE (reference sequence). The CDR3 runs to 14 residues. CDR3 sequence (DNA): TGTGCCAGCAGCTTGGGACAGTCAAACACTGAAGCTTTCTTT. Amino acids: CASSLGQSNTEAFF. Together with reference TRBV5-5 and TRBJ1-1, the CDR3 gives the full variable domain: DAGVTQSPTHLIKTRGQQVTLRCSPISGHKSVSWYQQVLGQGPQFIFQYYEKEERGRGNFPDRFSARQFPNYSSELNVNALLLGDSALYLCASSLGQSNTEAFFGQGTRLTVV.

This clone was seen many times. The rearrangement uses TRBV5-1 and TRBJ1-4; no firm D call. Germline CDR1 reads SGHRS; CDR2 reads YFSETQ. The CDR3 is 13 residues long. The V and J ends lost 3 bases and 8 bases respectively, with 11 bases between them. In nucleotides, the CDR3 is TGCGCCAGCAGCTGGGCCTCGGAGGAAAAACTGTTTTTT. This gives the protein CASSWASEEKLFF.

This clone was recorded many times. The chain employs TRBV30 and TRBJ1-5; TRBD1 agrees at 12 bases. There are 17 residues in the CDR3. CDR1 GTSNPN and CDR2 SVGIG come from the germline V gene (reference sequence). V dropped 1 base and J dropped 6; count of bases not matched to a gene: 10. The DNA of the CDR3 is TGTGCCTGGAGTGCCCTCGGGGGACAGGGGGCGAGTCAGCCCCAGCATTTT. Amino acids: CAWSALGGQGASQPQHF.

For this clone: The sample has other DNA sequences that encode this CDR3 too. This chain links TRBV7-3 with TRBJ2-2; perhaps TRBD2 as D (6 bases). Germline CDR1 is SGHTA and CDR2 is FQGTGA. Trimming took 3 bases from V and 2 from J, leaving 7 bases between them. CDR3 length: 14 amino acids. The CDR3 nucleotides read TGTGCCAGCAGCTTGACTAGAAACACCGGGGAGCTGTTTTTT. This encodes CASSLTRNTGELFF.

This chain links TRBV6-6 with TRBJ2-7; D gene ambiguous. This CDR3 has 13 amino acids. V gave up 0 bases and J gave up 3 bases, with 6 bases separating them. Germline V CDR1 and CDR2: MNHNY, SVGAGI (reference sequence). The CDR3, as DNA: TGTGCCAGCAGTTACTCAGTGAACTACGAGCAGTACTTC. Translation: CASSYSVNYEQYF.

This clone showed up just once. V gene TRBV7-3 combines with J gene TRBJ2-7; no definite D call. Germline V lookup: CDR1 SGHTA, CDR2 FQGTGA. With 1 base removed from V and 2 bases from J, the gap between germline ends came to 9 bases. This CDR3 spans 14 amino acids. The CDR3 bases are TGTGCCAGCAGCTTAAAGCAGGCCACCTACGAGCAGTACTTC. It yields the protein CASSLKQATYEQYF.

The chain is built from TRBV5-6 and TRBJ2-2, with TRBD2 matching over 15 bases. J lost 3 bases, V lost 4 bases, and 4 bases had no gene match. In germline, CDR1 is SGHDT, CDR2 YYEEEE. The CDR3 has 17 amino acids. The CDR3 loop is CASSPGLAGGYTGELFF. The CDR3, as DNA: TGTGCCAGCAGCCCGGGACTAGCGGGAGGCTACACCGGGGAGCTGTTTTTT.

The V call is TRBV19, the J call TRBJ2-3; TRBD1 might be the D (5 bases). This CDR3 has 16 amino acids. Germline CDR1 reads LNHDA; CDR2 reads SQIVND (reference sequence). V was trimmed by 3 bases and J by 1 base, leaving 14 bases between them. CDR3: CASSIGVWGGTDTQYF. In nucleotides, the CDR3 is TGTGCCAGTAGTATCGGAGTTTGGGGCGGCACAGATACGCAGTATTTT.

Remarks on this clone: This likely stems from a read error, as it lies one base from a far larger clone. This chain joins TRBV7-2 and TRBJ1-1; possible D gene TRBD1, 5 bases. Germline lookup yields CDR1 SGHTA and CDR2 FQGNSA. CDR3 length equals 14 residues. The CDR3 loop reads CASGFQGFDTEAFF. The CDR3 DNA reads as TGTGCCAGCGGCTTCCAGGGTTTTGACACTGAAGCTTTCTTT. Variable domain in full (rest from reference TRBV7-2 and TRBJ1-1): GAGVSQSPSNKVTEKGKDVELRCDPISGHTALYWYRQSLGQGLEFLIYFQGNSAPDKSGLPSDRFSAERTGGSVSTLTIQRTQQEDSAVYLCASGFQGFDTEAFFGQGTRLTVV.

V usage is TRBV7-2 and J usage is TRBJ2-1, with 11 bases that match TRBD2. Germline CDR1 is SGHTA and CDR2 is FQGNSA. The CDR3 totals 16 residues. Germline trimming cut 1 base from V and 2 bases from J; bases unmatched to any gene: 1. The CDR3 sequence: CASSLDSGRAYNEQFF. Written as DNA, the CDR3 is TGTGCCAGCAGCTTAGATAGCGGGAGGGCCTACAATGAGCAGTTCTTC.

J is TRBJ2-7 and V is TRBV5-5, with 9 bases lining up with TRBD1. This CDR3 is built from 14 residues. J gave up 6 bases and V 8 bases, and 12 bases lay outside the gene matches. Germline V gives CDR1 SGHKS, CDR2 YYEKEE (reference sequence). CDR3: CASSFRDRVREQYF. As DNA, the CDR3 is TGTGCCAGTTCCTTCCGGGACAGGGTTCGCGAGCAGTACTTC.

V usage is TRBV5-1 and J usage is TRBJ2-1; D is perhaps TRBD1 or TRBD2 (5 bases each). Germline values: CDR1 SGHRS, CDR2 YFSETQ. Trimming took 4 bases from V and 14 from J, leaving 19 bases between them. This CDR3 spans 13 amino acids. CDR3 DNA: TGCGCCAGCAGCCATGGGACGACTATTCCGGAGTTCTTC. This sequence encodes CASSHGTTIPEFF.

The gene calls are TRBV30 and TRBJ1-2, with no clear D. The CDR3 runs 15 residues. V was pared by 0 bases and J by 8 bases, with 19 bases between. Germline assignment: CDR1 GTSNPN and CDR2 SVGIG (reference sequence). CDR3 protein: CAWSVLVGSPGGYTF. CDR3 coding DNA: TGTGCCTGGAGTGTCCTGGTGGGGTCGCCTGGGGGCTACACCTTC.

CDR3 protein: CASSLEGVVDTQYF. The CDR3 region has the DNA TGTGCCAGCAGCTTAGAAGGAGTTGTAGATACGCAGTATTTT. V usage is TRBV7-2 and J usage is TRBJ2-3; D is unresolved. The CDR3 consists of 14 residues. V was cut by 1 base and J by 5 bases, with 10 bases left in between. Germline V gene lookup returns CDR1 SGHTA and CDR2 FQGNSA.

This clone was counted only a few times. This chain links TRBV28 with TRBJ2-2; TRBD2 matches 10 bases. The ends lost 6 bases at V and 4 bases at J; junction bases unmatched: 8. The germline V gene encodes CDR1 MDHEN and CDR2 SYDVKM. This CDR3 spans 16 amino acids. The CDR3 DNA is TGTGCCAGCAGGAGTAGCGGGAGGATCGTCACCGGGGAGCTGTTTTTT. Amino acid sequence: CASRSSGRIVTGELFF.

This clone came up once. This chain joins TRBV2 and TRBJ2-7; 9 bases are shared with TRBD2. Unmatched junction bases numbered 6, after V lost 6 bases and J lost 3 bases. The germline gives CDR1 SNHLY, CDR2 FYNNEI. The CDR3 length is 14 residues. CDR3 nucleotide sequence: TGTGCCAGCAGCCTCAGCGGGAGGTTCTACGAGCAGTACTTC. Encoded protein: CASSLSGRFYEQYF.

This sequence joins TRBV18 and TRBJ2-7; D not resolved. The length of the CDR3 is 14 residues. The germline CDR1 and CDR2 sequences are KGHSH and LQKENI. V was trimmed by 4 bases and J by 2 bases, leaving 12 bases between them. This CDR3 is CASSRSGRTYEQYF. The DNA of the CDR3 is TGTGCCAGCTCACGTTCTGGACGGACCTACGAGCAGTACTTC.

The DNA for the CDR3 is TGCGCCAGCAGCTCCGCCGGGACAACGAACACCGGGGAGCTGTTTTTT. Its protein product is CASSSAGTTNTGELFF. The genes are TRBV5-1 and TRBJ2-2, with TRBD1 as a possible D gene (6 bases). The CDR3 contains 16 residues. Germline assignment: CDR1 SGHRS and CDR2 YFSETQ. Between the trimmed V and J ends, which lost 3 bases and 0 bases, there was a span of 12 bases. Full variable domain (outside the CDR3, taken from reference TRBV5-1 and TRBJ2-2): KAGVTQTPRYLIKTRGQQVTLSCSPISGHRSVSWYQQTPGQGLQFLFEYFSETQRNKGNFPGRFSGRQFSNSRSEMNVSTLELGDSALYLCASSSAGTTNTGELFFGEGSRLTVL.

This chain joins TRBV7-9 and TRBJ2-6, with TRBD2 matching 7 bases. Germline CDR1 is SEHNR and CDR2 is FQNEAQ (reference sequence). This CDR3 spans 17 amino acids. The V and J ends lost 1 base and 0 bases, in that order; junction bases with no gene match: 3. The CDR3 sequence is CASSLGEGRSGANVLTF. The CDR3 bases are TGTGCCAGCAGCTTAGGGGAGGGGCGCTCTGGGGCCAACGTCCTGACTTTC.

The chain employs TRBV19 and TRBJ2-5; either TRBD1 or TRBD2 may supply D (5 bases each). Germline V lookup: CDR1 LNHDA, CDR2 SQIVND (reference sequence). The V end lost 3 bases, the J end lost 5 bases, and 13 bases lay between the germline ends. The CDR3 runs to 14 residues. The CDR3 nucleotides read TGTGCCAGTAGTATCGCCGGGACCGATGAGACCCAGTACTTC. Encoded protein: CASSIAGTDETQYF.